Following are 3 T cell receptor beta chains from one sample sequenced in a study of lymphopenia after photon versus proton radiotherapy. Profiling relied on immunoSEQ multiplex PCR, and the TCRdb table lists in-frame clones only, not all of them. The table lists 20,000 to 30,000 clones, about four fifths of them singletons. The source material was peripheral blood, sampled from a patient treated with photon-based radiotherapy. All receptors come from a man aged 35-49 years with gastric cancer.

The V call is TRBV2, the J call TRBJ2-1; D not resolved. Trimming took off 3 bases at V and 0 bases at J, with 9 bases between the two ends. The CDR3 loop spans 15 amino acids. Looked up from germline, CDR1 is SNHLY and CDR2 is FYNNEI. The CDR3 region is CASSDYASSYNEQFF. The CDR3 DNA follows: TGTGCCAGCAGTGACTACGCCAGCTCCTACAATGAGCAGTTCTTC.

The chain is built from TRBV4-3 and TRBJ1-4; a weak D match, TRBD1 (5 bases). CDR1 is LGHNA, CDR2 YSLEER, per germline. This CDR3 has 16 residues. The germline V and J ends were trimmed by 1 base and 3 bases, with 12 bases remaining between them. Here the CDR3 DNA reads TGCGCCAGCAGCCAAGGGGGGACCGACGCTAATGAAAAACTGTTTTTT. It is translated as CASSQGGTDANEKLFF.

The rearrangement uses TRBV20-1 and TRBJ1-1; D gene uncertain. The length of the CDR3 is 11 residues. Germline loops: CDR1 DFQATT, CDR2 SNEGSKA (reference sequence). Trimming took off 6 bases at V and 4 bases at J, with 9 bases between the two ends. The chain's CDR3 is CSAQRVTEAFF. The CDR3 DNA sequence: TGCAGTGCCCAGAGGGTCACTGAAGCTTTCTTT.